One and the same sample provided the 15 T cell receptor beta chains below, sequenced in a study of OX40 agonist ivuxolimab in advanced cancers. TCRdb's copy holds only in-frame clones and misses some; the assay was immunoSEQ multiplex PCR. The sample contains roughly 80,000 clones, almost 85% of which appear only once. Material: CD4+ or CD8+ T cells sorted from blood, obtained in a trial of the OX40 agonist ivuxolimab. All receptors derive from an adult with an advanced solid tumor such as melanoma, head and neck, liver or kidney cancer.

The CDR3, as DNA: TGTGCCAGCTCACCACCCCGCTTCACCGGGGAGCTGTTTTTT. This codes for CASSPPRFTGELFF. This sequence joins TRBV18 and TRBJ2-2; D ambiguous. The CDR3 is 14 residues long. The V gene's germline CDR1 is KGHSH and CDR2 LQKENI. V lost 0 bases and J 4 bases, leaving 6 bases between the germline ends.

The chain employs TRBV6-6 and TRBJ1-5; D gene unclear. The CDR3 is 15 amino acids. Trimming pared 4 bases from V and 0 bases from J, leaving 10 bases between. Germline CDR1 reads MNHNY; CDR2 reads SVGAGI (reference sequence). CDR3 nucleotide sequence: TGTGCCAGCAGTTTGACTGGTAATAGCAATCAGCCCCAGCATTTT. Its protein product is CASSLTGNSNQPQHF.

To note about this clone: One junction end does not reproduce the germline sequence, and a read error may be involved. The V gene is TRBV7-7, the J gene TRBJ2-5; the D is unclear. The CDR3 spans 13 residues. CDR1 and CDR2 from the germline V gene are SSHAT and FNYEAQ (reference sequence). The CDR3 nucleotides read TGTGCTAGCAGCTTAGCCGGGCCAGAGACCCAGTACTTC. Protein product: CASSLAGPETQYF.

The chain recombines TRBV10-2 with TRBJ2-2; the D call may be TRBD1 or TRBD2 (5 bases each). The germline V and J ends were trimmed by 5 bases and 6 bases, with 16 bases remaining between them. CDR3 length: 15 residues. Germline loops: CDR1 WSHSY, CDR2 SAAADI. The CDR3 loop reads CASSYEGPWAGELFF. CDR3 nucleotides: TGCGCCAGCAGTTATGAGGGGCCCTGGGCCGGGGAGCTGTTTTTT.

The rearrangement joins TRBV5-4 to TRBJ2-5; D may match TRBD1 or TRBD2 (5 bases each). The CDR3 has 14 residues. CDR1 is SGHNT and CDR2 is YYREEE in the germline V gene (reference sequence). Trimming shortened V by 4 bases and J by 1 base, and 11 bases separated the two germline ends. This CDR3 reads CASSRPGTQETQYF. DNA for the CDR3: TGTGCCAGCAGCAGACCCGGGACCCAAGAGACCCAGTACTTC.

The rearrangement joins TRBV30 to TRBJ2-3; D unresolved. The germline V gene encodes CDR1 GTSNPN and CDR2 SVGIG (reference sequence). This CDR3 region has 13 residues. The V end lost 2 bases, the J end lost 3 bases, and 9 bases lay between the germline ends. CDR3 nucleotide sequence: TGTGCCTGGAGTACCCTAATGACAGATACGCAGTATTTT. It encodes CAWSTLMTDTQYF.

This clone was seen a single time. The V call is TRBV7-9, the J call TRBJ1-6; D gene uncertain. CDR3 length equals 13 residues. From germline, CDR1 is SEHNR and CDR2 FQNEAQ (reference sequence). V was pared by 3 bases and J by 11 bases, with 11 bases between. The CDR3: CASSFSDSAPLHF. The CDR3 coding sequence is TGTGCCAGCAGCTTTTCCGATAGCGCACCCCTCCACTTT.

The genes are TRBV6-5 and TRBJ2-1, with 8 bases that match TRBD2. The CDR3 covers 16 residues. J gave up 2 bases and V 4 bases, and 7 bases lay outside the gene matches. Germline CDR1 MNHEY, CDR2 SVGAGI. CDR3 sequence (DNA): TGTGCCAGCAGTTCGGGGGACGGGGGGGCCTACAATGAGCAGTTCTTC. Its translation is CASSSGDGGAYNEQFF.

This chain connects TRBV19 to TRBJ2-7; D is uncertain. V was clipped by 3 bases and J by 3 bases, with 3 bases between them. There are 11 residues in the CDR3. Germline V gene sequence: CDR1 LNHDA, CDR2 SQIVND (reference sequence). In DNA, the CDR3 is TGTGCCAGTAGTATTGACTACGAGCAGTACTTC. This codes for CASSIDYEQYF.

The rearrangement joins TRBV25-1 to TRBJ2-7; TRBD1 is a possible D gene (6 bases). The V and J ends lost 2 bases and 7 bases respectively, with 12 bases between them. The CDR3 runs 13 residues. Germline V gene lookup returns CDR1 MGHDK and CDR2 SYGVNS. The CDR3 nucleotides read TGTGCCAGCAGTGAACAGGGGAGTTTGGAGCAGTACTTC. Protein sequence: CASSEQGSLEQYF.

This sequence joins TRBV7-2 and TRBJ2-1; TRBD2 matches 8 bases. Germline CDR1 reads SGHTA; CDR2 reads FQGNSA. The CDR3 contains 16 residues. V gave up 5 bases and J gave up 4 bases; unmatched junction bases: 10. The CDR3 coding sequence is TGTGCCAGCAGCCCAAATGGACTAGCATATTACAATGAGCAGTTCTTC. Residues: CASSPNGLAYYNEQFF.

The J gene is TRBJ2-3, the V gene TRBV7-6, with TRBD1 as a possible D gene (5 bases). The CDR3 sequence is 14 residues long. CDR1 is SGHVS, CDR2 FNYEAQ, per germline. With 1 base removed from V and 4 bases from J, the gap between germline ends came to 9 bases. Written as DNA, the CDR3 is TGTGCCAGCAGCTTAGGAGCACAGGCAGATACGCAGTATTTT. It is translated as CASSLGAQADTQYF.

CDR3 nucleotide sequence: TGCGCCAGCAGCCTGTCCGGGGGGGACACCGGGGAGCTGTTTTTT. Protein: CASSLSGGDTGELFF. The chain joins TRBV5-1 to TRBJ2-2; 8 bases agree with TRBD2. The V segment lost 4 bases and the J segment 3 bases; nucleotides outside the gene matches: 5. The CDR3 covers 15 residues. Germline CDR1 SGHRS, CDR2 YFSETQ.

The chain has TRBV21-1 and TRBJ1-3. TRBV21-1 is described as a pseudogene. The length of the CDR3 is 17 residues. CDR3 region: CASSKCIEGNSGNTIYF. The CDR3 DNA reads as TGTGCCAGCAGCAAATGTATTGAGGGAAACTCTGGAAACACCATATATTTT.

The count of this clone is one. This chain uses TRBV15 with TRBJ1-1; possible D gene TRBD1, 6 bases. Trimming removed 1 base at V and 4 bases at J, with 13 bases between. This CDR3 has 15 residues. CDR1 and CDR2 (germline): LNHNV, YYDKDF (reference sequence). The CDR3, as DNA: TGTGCCACCAGCAGAGGGGGGGCAGGATTCACTGAAGCTTTCTTT. This codes for CATSRGGAGFTEAFF.